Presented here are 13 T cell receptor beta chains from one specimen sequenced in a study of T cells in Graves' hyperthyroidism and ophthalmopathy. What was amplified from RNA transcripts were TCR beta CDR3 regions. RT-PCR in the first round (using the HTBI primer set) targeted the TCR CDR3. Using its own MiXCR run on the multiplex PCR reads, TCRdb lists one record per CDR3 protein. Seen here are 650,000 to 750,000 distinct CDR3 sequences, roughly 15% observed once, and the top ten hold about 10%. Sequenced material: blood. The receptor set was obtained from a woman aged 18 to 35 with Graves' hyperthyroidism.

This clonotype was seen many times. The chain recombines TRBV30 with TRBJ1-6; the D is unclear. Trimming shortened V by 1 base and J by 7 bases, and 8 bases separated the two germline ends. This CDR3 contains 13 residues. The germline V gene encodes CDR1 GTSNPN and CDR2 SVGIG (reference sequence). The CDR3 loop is CAWSETPNSPLHF. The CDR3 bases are TGTGCCTGGAGTGAAACACCGAATTCACCCCTCCACTTT. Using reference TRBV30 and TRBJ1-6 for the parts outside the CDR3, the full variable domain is SQTIHQWPATLVQPVGSPLSLECTVEGTSNPNLYWYRQAAGRGLQLLFYSVGIGQISSEVPQNLSASRPQDRQFILSSKKLLLSDSGFYLCAWSETPNSPLHFGNGTRLTVT.

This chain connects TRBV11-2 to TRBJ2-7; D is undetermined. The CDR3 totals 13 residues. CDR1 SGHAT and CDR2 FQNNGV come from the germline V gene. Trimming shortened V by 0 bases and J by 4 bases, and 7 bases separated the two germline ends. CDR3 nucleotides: TGTGCCAGCAGCTTAGATCTAAGATACGAGCAGTACTTC. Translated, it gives CASSLDLRYEQYF.

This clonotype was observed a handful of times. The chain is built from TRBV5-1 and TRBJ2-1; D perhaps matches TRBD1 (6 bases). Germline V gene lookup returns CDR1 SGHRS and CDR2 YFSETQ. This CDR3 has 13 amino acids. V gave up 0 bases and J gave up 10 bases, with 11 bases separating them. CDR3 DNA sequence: TGCGCCAGCAGCTTGGTGGTAGGGGGAGAGCAGTTCTTC. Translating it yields CASSLVVGGEQFF.

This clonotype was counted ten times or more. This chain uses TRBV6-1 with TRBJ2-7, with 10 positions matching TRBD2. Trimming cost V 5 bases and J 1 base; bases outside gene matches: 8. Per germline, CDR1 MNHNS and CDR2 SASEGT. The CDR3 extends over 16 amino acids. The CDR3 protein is CASSSPTTSGSYEQYF. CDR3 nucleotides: TGTGCCAGCAGTTCTCCAACGACTAGCGGGTCCTACGAGCAGTACTTC.

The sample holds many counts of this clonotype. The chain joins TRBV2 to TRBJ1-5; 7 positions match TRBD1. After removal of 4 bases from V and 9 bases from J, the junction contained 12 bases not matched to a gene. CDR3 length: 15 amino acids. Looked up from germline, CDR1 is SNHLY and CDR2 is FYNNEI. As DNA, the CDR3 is TGTGCCAGCAGTGGAGGACAGGCTAATTTCTGGCCCCAGCATTTT. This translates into CASSGGQANFWPQHF.

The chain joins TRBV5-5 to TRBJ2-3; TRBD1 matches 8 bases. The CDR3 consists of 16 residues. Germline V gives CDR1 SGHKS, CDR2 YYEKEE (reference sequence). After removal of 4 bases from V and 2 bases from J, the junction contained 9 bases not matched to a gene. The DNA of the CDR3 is TGTGCCAGCAGCATCGACAGGGGACCTTACACAGATACGCAGTATTTT. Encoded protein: CASSIDRGPYTDTQYF.

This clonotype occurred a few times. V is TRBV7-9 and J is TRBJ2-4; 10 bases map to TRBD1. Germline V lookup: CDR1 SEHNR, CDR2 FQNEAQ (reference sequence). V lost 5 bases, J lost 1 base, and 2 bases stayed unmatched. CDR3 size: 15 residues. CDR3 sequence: CASSGDRGAKNIQYF. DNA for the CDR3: TGTGCCAGCAGCGGGGACAGGGGCGCCAAAAACATTCAGTACTTC. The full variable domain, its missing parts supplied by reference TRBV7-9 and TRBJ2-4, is DTGVSQNPRHKITKRGQNVTFRCDPISEHNRLYWYRQTLGQGPEFLTYFQNEAQLEKSRLLSDRFSAERPKGSFSTLEIQRTEQGDSAMYLCASSGDRGAKNIQYFGAGTRLSVL.

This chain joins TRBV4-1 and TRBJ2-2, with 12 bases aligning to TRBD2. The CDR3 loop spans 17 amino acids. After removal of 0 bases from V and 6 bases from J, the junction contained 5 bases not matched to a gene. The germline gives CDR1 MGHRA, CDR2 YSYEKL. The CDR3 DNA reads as TGCGCCAGCAGCCAAGATCGACTAGCGGGAGTGGCCGGGGAGCTGTTTTTT. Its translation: CASSQDRLAGVAGELFF.

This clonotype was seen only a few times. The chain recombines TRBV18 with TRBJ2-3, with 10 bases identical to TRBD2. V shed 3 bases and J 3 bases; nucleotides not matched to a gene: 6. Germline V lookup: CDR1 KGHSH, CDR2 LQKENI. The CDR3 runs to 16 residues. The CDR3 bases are TGTGCCAGCTCACCGCTAGCGGGAGACGGGACAGATACGCAGTATTTT. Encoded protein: CASSPLAGDGTDTQYF.

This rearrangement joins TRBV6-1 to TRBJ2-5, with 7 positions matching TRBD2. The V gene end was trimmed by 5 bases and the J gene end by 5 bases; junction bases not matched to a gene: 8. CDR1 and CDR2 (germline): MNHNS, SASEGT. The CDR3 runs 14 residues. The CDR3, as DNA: TGTGCCAGCAGTACCCTGACTAGCCGGGAGACCCAGTACTTC. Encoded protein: CASSTLTSRETQYF.

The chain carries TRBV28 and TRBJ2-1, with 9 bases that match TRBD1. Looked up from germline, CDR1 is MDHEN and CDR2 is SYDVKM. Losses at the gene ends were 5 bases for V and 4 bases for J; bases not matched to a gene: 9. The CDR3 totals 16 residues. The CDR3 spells CASSISGQGKYNEQFF. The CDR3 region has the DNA TGTGCCAGCAGTATATCCGGACAGGGGAAGTACAATGAGCAGTTCTTC.

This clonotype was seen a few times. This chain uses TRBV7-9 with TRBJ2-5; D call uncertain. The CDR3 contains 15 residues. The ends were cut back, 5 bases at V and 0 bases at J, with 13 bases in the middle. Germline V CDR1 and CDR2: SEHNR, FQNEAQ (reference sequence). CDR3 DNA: TGTGCCAGCAGCCCGGTTACGCAGTACCAAGAGACCCAGTACTTC. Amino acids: CASSPVTQYQETQYF.

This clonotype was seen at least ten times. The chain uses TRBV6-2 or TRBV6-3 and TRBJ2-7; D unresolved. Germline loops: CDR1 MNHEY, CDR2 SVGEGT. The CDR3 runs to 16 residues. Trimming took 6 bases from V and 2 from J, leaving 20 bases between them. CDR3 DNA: TGTGCCAGCAGAATCGCCGTCCTTGGGTCTACCTACGAGCAGTACTTC. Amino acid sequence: CASRIAVLGSTYEQYF.